The 30 T cell receptor beta chains below all came from one sample that was sequenced in a study of cytomegalovirus exposure and HLA in healthy donors. PCR primers comprised 60 Vbeta and 13 Jbeta primers. Profiled with immunoSEQ multiplex PCR; TCRdb holds only in-frame clones, not every one. This table has 160,000 or so clones, approximately 80% appearing once. The sample comprised PBMCs. These TCRs come from a woman aged 18 to 35 in good health and CMV-seronegative.

This chain joins TRBV19 and TRBJ2-1; 12 bases match TRBD2. Germline V gene data show CDR1 as LNHDA and CDR2 as SQIVND (reference sequence). The trim removed 7 bases at V and 10 bases at J, leaving 14 bases unmatched. CDR3 length equals 16 residues. DNA for the CDR3: TGTGCCAGTAATCCTAGCGGGGGGGCCTCCCCTTACGAGCAGTTCTTC. This encodes CASNPSGGASPYEQFF.

The genes are TRBV30 and TRBJ1-3, with 10 bases fitting TRBD1. Germline V gene sequence: CDR1 GTSNPN, CDR2 SVGIG (reference sequence). The CDR3 extends over 13 amino acids. V shed 5 bases and J 4 bases; nucleotides not matched to a gene: 2. CDR3 region: CAWGTGAGNTIYF. In nucleotides, the CDR3 is TGTGCCTGGGGGACAGGGGCAGGAAACACCATATATTTT.

V gene TRBV19 combines with J gene TRBJ2-3; 7 nucleotides align to TRBD2. This CDR3 spans 16 amino acids. Trimming cost V 3 bases and J 1 base; bases outside gene matches: 7. Germline CDR1 and CDR2: LNHDA and SQIVND (reference sequence). The CDR3 bases are TGTGCCAGTAGTATTGGGAGGGGTTGGGGCACAGATACGCAGTATTTT. Encoded protein: CASSIGRGWGTDTQYF.

This chain links TRBV5-1 with TRBJ2-3; D possibly corresponds to TRBD2 (5 bases). The germline V gene has CDR1 SGHRS and CDR2 YFSETQ. This CDR3 contains 16 residues. The V gene lost 0 bases and the J gene lost 2 bases, with 13 bases spanning the gap. This CDR3 reads CASSLGTYISTDTQYF. For the CDR3, the DNA is TGCGCCAGCAGCTTGGGGACTTACATCTCCACAGATACGCAGTATTTT.

This chain joins TRBV5-1 and TRBJ2-7; D possibly corresponds to TRBD2 (6 bases). Germline CDR1 reads SGHRS; CDR2 reads YFSETQ. The CDR3 has 16 residues. The V end was cut by 4 bases, the J end by 0 bases, with 17 bases between. CDR3 in amino acids: CASSLRTGLNSYEQYF. CDR3 nucleotide sequence: TGCGCCAGCAGCCTTAGGACGGGACTGAACTCCTACGAGCAGTACTTC. The full variable domain, with the rest looked up from reference TRBV5-1 and TRBJ2-7, is KAGVTQTPRYLIKTRGQQVTLSCSPISGHRSVSWYQQTPGQGLQFLFEYFSETQRNKGNFPGRFSGRQFSNSRSEMNVSTLELGDSALYLCASSLRTGLNSYEQYFGPGTRLTVT.

The sample holds a few counts of this clone. The rearrangement uses TRBV2 and TRBJ1-6; D is possibly TRBD1 (5 bases). Trimming stripped 7 bases from V and 7 bases from J, with 11 bases between. The CDR3 sequence is 13 residues long. CDR1 and CDR2 from the germline V gene are SNHLY and FYNNEI. The CDR3 here is CASNLGGNSPLHF. CDR3 in DNA: TGTGCCAGCAACCTTGGGGGGAATTCACCCCTCCACTTT.

The rearrangement links TRBV10-1 to TRBJ1-3; D is undetermined. The germline gives CDR1 WNHNN, CDR2 SYGVQD (reference sequence). CDR3 length: 13 residues. Trimming cost V 10 bases and J 2 bases, with 12 bases left between them. The CDR3 nucleotides are TGCGCCACTGCTCCCTCGGCTGGAAACACCATATATTTT. Translating gives CATAPSAGNTIYF.

V gene TRBV6-5 combines with J gene TRBJ2-7; 11 bases are a match to TRBD1. The germline V gene encodes CDR1 MNHEY and CDR2 SVGAGI. The CDR3 is made up of 15 amino acids. With V trimmed by 6 bases and J by 1 base, 5 bases remained unmatched. In DNA form, the CDR3 reads TGTGCCAGCAGCCGGACAGGGGGCGCATCCTACGAGCAGTACTTC. Residues: CASSRTGGASYEQYF.

V is TRBV30 and J is TRBJ1-3, with TRBD1 identical over 7 bases. The CDR3 extends over 15 amino acids. Germline V gene sequence: CDR1 GTSNPN, CDR2 SVGIG (reference sequence). V was clipped by 3 bases and J by 0 bases; unmatched bases: 5. For the CDR3, the DNA is TGTGCCTGGAGCCCAGACAGGGTCTCTGGAAACACCATATATTTT. Amino acids: CAWSPDRVSGNTIYF.

The chain uses TRBV6-5 and TRBJ1-1, with TRBD1 identical over 8 bases. The CDR3 is 14 residues long. Trimming cost V 8 bases and J 4 bases; bases outside gene matches: 9. Per germline, CDR1 MNHEY and CDR2 SVGAGI. This chain's CDR3 is CASGLQGARTEAFF. The DNA of the CDR3 is TGTGCCAGCGGTTTGCAGGGGGCTCGCACTGAAGCTTTCTTT.

The genes are TRBV7-7 and TRBJ2-1; a weak D match, TRBD2 (6 bases). V was shortened by 5 bases and J by 7 bases, with 12 bases between the two germline ends. CDR1 is SSHAT and CDR2 is FNYEAQ in the germline V gene (reference sequence). This CDR3 has 13 residues. CDR3 bases: TGTGCCAGCAGCCCGGACCGGGGGAATGAGCAGTTCTTC. It specifies CASSPDRGNEQFF.

This clone was observed a single time. The chain is built from TRBV27 and TRBJ2-2, with 9 bases aligning to TRBD1. Per germline, CDR1 MNHEY and CDR2 SMNVEV (reference sequence). The CDR3 is made up of 17 amino acids. The trim removed 5 bases at V and 4 bases at J, leaving 11 bases unmatched. The CDR3 spells CASSPPVGQGFTGELFF. The CDR3 coding sequence is TGTGCCAGCAGTCCGCCGGTCGGACAGGGGTTCACCGGGGAGCTGTTTTTT.

The chain joins TRBV11-2 to TRBJ2-5; TRBD2 might be the D (7 bases). Germline CDR1 SGHAT, CDR2 FQNNGV. There are 15 residues in the CDR3. Trimming shortened V by 5 bases and J by 5 bases, and 18 bases separated the two germline ends. CDR3 amino acids: CASSISTGGGETQYF. In nucleotides, the CDR3 is TGTGCCAGCAGCATTTCAACGGGGGGCGGTGAGACCCAGTACTTC.

The V gene is TRBV6-1, the J gene TRBJ1-2; TRBD1 might be the D (5 bases). The CDR3 is made up of 12 amino acids. The V gene's germline CDR1 is MNHNS and CDR2 SASEGT. Deletions cut 4 bases from V and 4 bases from J, with 7 bases between. The CDR3 region is CASSGQRYGYTF. The CDR3, as DNA: TGTGCCAGCAGTGGACAGCGCTATGGCTACACCTTC.

This rearrangement joins TRBV19 to TRBJ1-5; TRBD1 is a possible D gene (5 bases). V shed 8 bases and J shed 4 bases, with 12 bases lying between them. CDR1 LNHDA and CDR2 SQIVND come from the germline V gene (reference sequence). The CDR3 is 13 residues long. CDR3 nucleotide sequence: TGTGCCAGTTCTTTCAGGGTAAATCAGCCCCAGCATTTT. Translated, it gives CASSFRVNQPQHF.

The rearrangement links TRBV5-1 to TRBJ2-2; TRBD1 agrees at 7 bases. This CDR3 comprises 14 residues. V was clipped by 6 bases and J by 4 bases; unmatched bases: 6. CDR1 SGHRS and CDR2 YFSETQ come from the germline V gene. The CDR3 sequence is CASTPTGSTGELFF. In nucleotides, the CDR3 is TGCGCCAGCACCCCGACAGGGTCCACCGGGGAGCTGTTTTTT.

The chain employs TRBV25-1 and TRBJ2-4, with 10 bases aligning to TRBD1. With 1 base clipped from V and 7 bases from J, the junction kept 10 bases outside the gene matches. The CDR3 runs to 17 residues. In germline, CDR1 is MGHDK, CDR2 SYGVNS. The CDR3 loop is CASSECEPGQGRNIQYF. CDR3 coding DNA: TGTGCCAGCAGTGAATGCGAGCCGGGACAGGGGCGGAACATTCAGTACTTC.

This clone has a handful of counts. CDR3 bases: TGCAGCGTTGAAGGTTACTCCTACGAGCAGTACTTC. Translated: CSVEGYSYEQYF. The gene calls are TRBV29-1 and TRBJ2-7; D is unresolved. In germline, CDR1 is SQVTM, CDR2 ANQGSEA. The CDR3 sequence is 12 residues long. Trimming took off 1 base at V and 0 bases at J, with 4 bases between the two ends.

V is TRBV5-4 and J is TRBJ2-2; the match to TRBD2 covers 13 bases. Germline CDR1 SGHNT, CDR2 YYREEE (reference sequence). The CDR3 loop spans 17 amino acids. V lost 5 bases and J lost 1; bases outside the gene matches: 5. The CDR3, as DNA: TGTGCCAGCAGTCCCGGACTAGCGGGGGAGAACACCGGGGAGCTGTTTTTT. Residues: CASSPGLAGENTGELFF.

The chain is built from TRBV18 and TRBJ2-5; 13 nucleotides line up with TRBD2. Germline trimming cut 4 bases from V and 2 bases from J; bases unmatched to any gene: 7. The CDR3 is 17 amino acids. CDR1 and CDR2 (germline): KGHSH, LQKENI. The CDR3 DNA reads TGTGCCAGCTCACGGATGACTAGCGGGGGGCCTCAAGAGACCCAGTACTTC. As protein: CASSRMTSGGPQETQYF.

V usage is TRBV6-5 and J usage is TRBJ1-6, with TRBD1 matching over 7 bases. Germline V CDR1 and CDR2: MNHEY, SVGAGI. Unmatched junction bases numbered 9, after V lost 6 bases and J lost 10 bases. CDR3 length equals 14 residues. The CDR3 here is CASRTGTVRSPLHF. The CDR3 DNA sequence: TGTGCCAGCAGAACCGGGACAGTACGGTCACCCCTCCACTTT.

The chain joins TRBV30 to TRBJ1-5; D remains ambiguous. The CDR3 length is 14 residues. CDR1 and CDR2 from the germline V gene are GTSNPN and SVGIG (reference sequence). The ends were cut back, 1 base at V and 0 bases at J, with 7 bases in the middle. In nucleotides, the CDR3 is TGTGCCTGGAGTGGGGCACTTAGCAATCAGCCCCAGCATTTT. This translates into CAWSGALSNQPQHF.

The genes are TRBV7-6 and TRBJ2-2; D gene ambiguous. CDR1 and CDR2 (germline): SGHVS, FNYEAQ. Trimming cost V 2 bases and J 2 bases, with 9 bases left between them. The CDR3 runs 15 residues. The CDR3 loop reads CASSLSRRNTGELFF. CDR3 DNA sequence: TGTGCCAGCAGCTTAAGCAGGCGAAACACCGGGGAGCTGTTTTTT.

The J gene is TRBJ2-5, the V gene TRBV5-4, with 11 bases fitting TRBD2. The CDR3 runs to 16 residues. CDR1 is SGHNT, CDR2 YYREEE, per germline (reference sequence). V shed 3 bases and J 5 bases; nucleotides not matched to a gene: 9. As DNA, the CDR3 is TGTGCCAGCAGCTCCGGGACTAGCGGTTCGTGGGAGACCCAGTACTTC. Its translation is CASSSGTSGSWETQYF.

The rearrangement links TRBV4-1 to TRBJ2-5; unclear D gene. The J call may be mistaken, given a closer DNA end match to TRBJ2-7. This CDR3 is 14 amino acids long. The germline CDR1 and CDR2 sequences are MGHRA and YSYEKL. The CDR3 reads CASSQGPNSYEQYF. In DNA form, the CDR3 reads TGCGCCAGCAGCCAAGGTCCCAACTCCTACGAGCAGTACTTC.

The chain combines TRBV28 with TRBJ2-5; TRBD1 matches 9 bases. The J call may be faulty, since TRBJ2-7 better matches the DNA end. Per germline, CDR1 MDHEN and CDR2 SYDVKM. The CDR3 spans 14 residues. The CDR3 region has the DNA TGTGCCAGCAGCAGCGGACAGGGGCCCTACGAGCAGTACTTC. Its protein is CASSSGQGPYEQYF.

This chain joins TRBV30 and TRBJ2-2; 9 nucleotides agree with TRBD1. Germline trimming cut 4 bases from V and 6 bases from J; bases unmatched to any gene: 3. The CDR3 extends over 13 amino acids. Germline loops: CDR1 GTSNPN, CDR2 SVGIG (reference sequence). In nucleotides, the CDR3 is TGTGCCTGGAAGGGGACAGGGTCCGGGGAGCTGTTTTTT. Translated: CAWKGTGSGELFF.

This sequence joins TRBV7-8 and TRBJ1-5, with TRBD1 matching over 10 bases. V lost 5 bases, J lost 8 bases, and 9 bases stayed unmatched. This CDR3 is built from 15 residues. Germline values: CDR1 SGHVS, CDR2 FQNEAQ. As DNA, the CDR3 is TGTGCCAGCAGCGCCCGGGACAGGGGTTTGGAGCCCCAGCATTTT. Protein sequence: CASSARDRGLEPQHF. The complete variable domain, with remaining parts taken from reference TRBV7-8 and TRBJ1-5, reads GAGVSQSPRYKVAKRGQDVALRCDPISGHVSLFWYQQALGQGPEFLTYFQNEAQLDKSGLPSDRFFAERPEGSVSTLKIQRTQQEDSAVYLCASSARDRGLEPQHFGDGTRLSIL.

This clone was observed a handful of times. The chain is built from TRBV11-3 and TRBJ2-7; D ambiguous. V shed 5 bases and J shed 3 bases, with 14 bases lying between them. The CDR3 has 14 residues. The V gene's germline CDR1 is SGHNT and CDR2 YENEEA. The CDR3 protein is CASSPNPNNYEQYF. In DNA form, the CDR3 reads TGTGCCAGCAGCCCAAACCCTAATAACTACGAGCAGTACTTC.

CDR3 nucleotide sequence: TGTGCCAGCTCACCAGGGGGCCGGGAGACCCAGTACTTC. Translated: CASSPGGRETQYF. The chain employs TRBV18 and TRBJ2-5; a possible D gene is TRBD1 (6 bases). Per germline, CDR1 KGHSH and CDR2 LQKENI. This CDR3 has 13 residues. V was clipped by 2 bases and J by 5 bases, with 9 bases between them.